This entry lists 14 T cell receptor beta chains sequenced from one sample in a study of Graves' ophthalmopathy and Graves' hyperthyroidism. RNA transcripts were the source from which TCR beta CDR3 regions were amplified. HTBI primers primed a first-round RT-PCR, and a second-round multiplex PCR followed. MiXCR was run by TCRdb on the multiplex PCR reads, yielding one entry per CDR3 protein. The profile shows 300,000 to 500,000 distinct CDR3 sequences, just over 15% of them singletons. Sample: peripheral blood. The receptors were gathered from a young woman with stable Graves' hyperthyroidism.

This clonotype was seen ten or more times. CDR3 amino acids: CASSITTGSEQYF. The CDR3 coding sequence is TGTGCCAGTAGTATCACGACAGGTAGCGAGCAGTACTTC. The rearrangement links TRBV19 to TRBJ2-7, with a tentative D call TRBD1 (6 bases). V was shortened by 3 bases and J by 6 bases, with 12 bases between the two germline ends. This CDR3 is 13 amino acids long. Germline-derived CDR1 and CDR2 are LNHDA and SQIVND (reference sequence).

This clonotype was counted many times. The CDR3 sequence: CASSRQGRTQETQYF. The DNA for the CDR3 is TGTGCCAGCAGTAGACAGGGTAGGACCCAAGAGACCCAGTACTTC. This sequence joins TRBV12-3 or TRBV12-4 and TRBJ2-5; 7 bases are shared with TRBD1. The CDR3 runs to 15 residues. The ends lost 5 bases at V and 1 base at J; junction bases unmatched: 7.

In its sample, this clonotype was seen many times. The chain links TRBV20-1 to TRBJ2-4, with D tentatively TRBD1 (6 bases). The V gene's germline CDR1 is DFQATT and CDR2 SNEGSKA (reference sequence). The CDR3 runs to 17 residues. V dropped 3 bases and J dropped 6 bases, with 24 bases sitting between them. The CDR3 region is CSARDSPGPQGGNIQYF. The CDR3 coding sequence is TGCAGTGCTAGGGATTCGCCGGGACCCCAAGGGGGAAACATTCAGTACTTC.

The rearrangement uses TRBV6-2 or TRBV6-3 and TRBJ1-1; 8 bases are shared with TRBD1. The V gene's germline CDR1 is MNHEY and CDR2 SVGEGT. J lost 0 bases, V lost 10 bases, and 13 bases had no gene match. The CDR3 runs 16 residues. The CDR3 loop is CAKGPRDRYMNTEAFF. The DNA of the CDR3 is TGTGCCAAAGGACCCCGGGACAGGTACATGAACACTGAAGCTTTCTTT.

In this sample, this clonotype turned up many times. The chain uses TRBV12-3 or TRBV12-4 and TRBJ1-2, with D maybe TRBD1 (5 bases). V was trimmed by 7 bases and J by 4 bases, leaving 22 bases between them. The length of the CDR3 is 16 residues. This CDR3 is CASKPGPPTLGYGYTF. Here the CDR3 DNA reads TGTGCCAGCAAGCCGGGGCCCCCTACCCTAGGCTATGGCTACACCTTC.

This rearrangement joins TRBV4-1 to TRBJ2-5, with 8 bases aligning to TRBD2. CDR1 is MGHRA, CDR2 YSYEKL, per germline. V was clipped by 2 bases and J by 5 bases; unmatched bases: 7. This CDR3 spans 15 amino acids. The CDR3 region has the DNA TGCGCCAGCAGCCAACTAGCGGGCCTGGGGGAGACCCAGTACTTC. Protein product: CASSQLAGLGETQYF.

There are many counts of this clonotype. The chain has TRBV12-3 or TRBV12-4 and TRBJ1-2; D perhaps matches TRBD1 (5 bases). The CDR3 loop spans 14 amino acids. The V gene lost 7 bases and the J gene lost 7 bases, with 19 bases spanning the gap. CDR3 nucleotides: TGTGCCAGCATCTCCGGGGGGTTCTCGTCTGGCTACACCTTC. Translated: CASISGGFSSGYTF.

The chain carries TRBV6-1 and TRBJ1-5; TRBD1 aligns across 8 bases. Germline values: CDR1 MNHNS, CDR2 SASEGT. V was pared by 8 bases and J by 3 bases, with 6 bases of the junction left unmatched. This CDR3 region has 14 residues. The CDR3 region is CASGQGGTNQPQHF. CDR3 in DNA: TGTGCCAGCGGACAGGGAGGTACCAATCAGCCCCAGCATTTT.

This clonotype has a count of ten or more. The J gene is TRBJ2-2, the V gene TRBV6-1; 7 bases match TRBD1. CDR1 MNHNS and CDR2 SASEGT come from the germline V gene. This CDR3 has 15 amino acids. The junction had 12 bases not matched to a gene; V was cut back by 9 bases and J by 5 bases. Written as DNA, the CDR3 is TGTGCCAGTTCTAGACAGGGCCTGAGGACCGGGGAGCTGTTTTTT. The encoded protein is CASSRQGLRTGELFF.

Only a few counts were recorded for this clonotype. This sequence joins TRBV19 and TRBJ2-7; the match to TRBD1 covers 9 bases. CDR1 is LNHDA and CDR2 is SQIVND in the germline V gene (reference sequence). The CDR3 is 14 amino acids. With 5 bases clipped from V and 4 bases from J, the junction kept 6 bases outside the gene matches. DNA of the CDR3: TGTGCCAGTAGTTCAGACGGGACAGGGTACGAGCAGTACTTC. This codes for CASSSDGTGYEQYF.

This chain connects TRBV2 to TRBJ2-7; 7 nucleotides line up with TRBD1. V lost 7 bases, J lost 13 bases, and 16 bases stayed unmatched. The germline V gene has CDR1 SNHLY and CDR2 FYNNEI. The CDR3 has 13 residues. The CDR3 here is CASNPEVQGTEYF. CDR3 nucleotide sequence: TGTGCCAGCAACCCTGAGGTACAGGGGACGGAATACTTC.

This clonotype was seen ten or more times. The V gene is TRBV4-2, the J gene TRBJ1-2; D call uncertain. V lost 0 bases to trimming and J lost 7 bases, with 6 bases between them. Germline V gives CDR1 LGHNA, CDR2 YNFKEQ. The CDR3 is 12 amino acids. The CDR3, as DNA: TGTGCCAGCAGCCAAGAGGGGTTTGGCTACACCTTC. It translates to CASSQEGFGYTF.

This clonotype turned up a few times. This chain uses TRBV9 with TRBJ1-2; 10 bases fit TRBD1. CDR1 is SGDLS and CDR2 is YYNGEE in the germline V gene. The CDR3 covers 15 residues. V lost 4 bases, J lost 8 bases, and 11 bases stayed unmatched. DNA for the CDR3: TGTGCCAGCAGCCTCGAGACAGGGGGCGCGAAAGGCTACACCTTC. This sequence encodes CASSLETGGAKGYTF.

The rearrangement joins TRBV7-8 to TRBJ2-2; TRBD1 is a possible D gene (8 bases). Per the germline V gene, CDR1 is SGHVS and CDR2 is FQNEAQ. The CDR3 covers 15 residues. V lost 3 bases and J lost 6, with 14 bases in between. CDR3 loop: CASSFRTGRAGELFF. The DNA of the CDR3 is TGTGCCAGCAGCTTCAGGACAGGGAGGGCCGGGGAGCTGTTTTTT.